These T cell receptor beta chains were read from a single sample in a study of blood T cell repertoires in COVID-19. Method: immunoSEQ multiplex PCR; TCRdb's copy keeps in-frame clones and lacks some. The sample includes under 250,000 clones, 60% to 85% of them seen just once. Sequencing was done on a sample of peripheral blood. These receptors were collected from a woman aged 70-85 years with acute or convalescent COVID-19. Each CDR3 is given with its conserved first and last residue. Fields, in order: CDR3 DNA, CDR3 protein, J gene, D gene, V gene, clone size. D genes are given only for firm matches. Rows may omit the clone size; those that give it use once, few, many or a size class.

CDR3 DNA: TGTGCCAGCAGCCTAGACAGATATGGCTACACCTTC
CDR3 protein: CASSLDRYGYTF
J gene: TRBJ1-2
D gene: -
V gene: TRBV7-2
clone size: -

CDR3 DNA: TGTGCCAGCAGTTTACAGCTATCGGGGGGGGAGACCCAGTACTTC
CDR3 protein: CASSLQLSGGETQYF
J gene: TRBJ2-5
D gene: TRBD2
V gene: TRBV27
clone size: -

CDR3 DNA: TGTGCCAGCAGTCAGTACTCAATGGACTCCGACAATGAGCAGTTCTTC
CDR3 protein: CASSQYSMDSDNEQFF
J gene: TRBJ2-1
D gene: -
V gene: TRBV27
clone size: -

CDR3 DNA: TGTGCCAGCAGTGATTCTAGCGGGAGCCCTACAGATACGCAGTATTTT
CDR3 protein: CASSDSSGSPTDTQYF
J gene: TRBJ2-3
D gene: TRBD2
V gene: TRBV2
clone size: -

CDR3 DNA: TGTGCCACCAGTGATCCGAGAGTCTTCGGGCCCCAGCATTTT
CDR3 protein: CATSDPRVFGPQHF
J gene: TRBJ1-5
D gene: -
V gene: TRBV24-1
clone size: -

CDR3 DNA: TGTGCCAGCAACAGGGGGCCTGTAACAGATACGCAGTATTTT
CDR3 protein: CASNRGPVTDTQYF
J gene: TRBJ2-3
D gene: TRBD1
V gene: TRBV6-6
clone size: once

CDR3 DNA: TGTGCCAGCAGTGATCGGCTACTAGCGCTTATCACAGATACGCAGTATTTT
CDR3 protein: CASSDRLLALITDTQYF
J gene: TRBJ2-3
D gene: TRBD2
V gene: TRBV2
clone size: -

CDR3 DNA: TGTGCCAGTAGTATAACGGACACTGAAGCTTTCTTT
CDR3 protein: CASSITDTEAFF
J gene: TRBJ1-1
D gene: -
V gene: TRBV19
clone size: -

CDR3 DNA: TGTGCCAGCCAGGGACTAGCGGTTAACAATGAGCAGTTCTTC
CDR3 protein: CASQGLAVNNEQFF
J gene: TRBJ2-1
D gene: TRBD2
V gene: TRBV27
clone size: -

CDR3 DNA: TGCGCCAGCAGTGAGGCTAGCGGTCCTCGATTCTACGAGCAGTACTTC
CDR3 protein: CASSEASGPRFYEQYF
J gene: TRBJ2-7
D gene: TRBD2
V gene: TRBV10-2
clone size: -

CDR3 DNA: TGTGCCTGGAGTGTACTTACAGGGGTTCCTGGTTCACCCCTCCACTTT
CDR3 protein: CAWSVLTGVPGSPLHF
J gene: TRBJ1-6
D gene: TRBD1
V gene: TRBV30
clone size: -

CDR3 DNA: TGTGCCAGCAGTTTATTACTAGCGGGAAGCACAGATACGCAGTATTTT
CDR3 protein: CASSLLLAGSTDTQYF
J gene: TRBJ2-3
D gene: TRBD2
V gene: TRBV27
clone size: -

CDR3 DNA: TGTGCCAGCAGCCCCGGTTACACCGGGGAGCTGTTTTTT
CDR3 protein: CASSPGYTGELFF
J gene: TRBJ2-2
D gene: -
V gene: TRBV28
clone size: -

CDR3 DNA: TGTGCCAGCAGTGAAGGGCCGGGGTCAGCCAAAAACATTCAGTACTTC
CDR3 protein: CASSEGPGSAKNIQYF
J gene: TRBJ2-4
D gene: -
V gene: TRBV2
clone size: -

CDR3 DNA: TGTGCCAGCATCCGGGACAATAGCAATCAGCCCCAGCATTTT
CDR3 protein: CASIRDNSNQPQHF
J gene: TRBJ1-5
D gene: -
V gene: TRBV28
clone size: -

CDR3 DNA: TGCGCCAGCAGCCCCAGGGACAGGGGGGGAGGTGAGCAGTTCTTC
CDR3 protein: CASSPRDRGGGEQFF
J gene: TRBJ2-1
D gene: TRBD1
V gene: TRBV5-1
clone size: -

CDR3 DNA: TGTGCCAGCAGCTTACAGGGCTATAATTCACCCCTCCACTTT
CDR3 protein: CASSLQGYNSPLHF
J gene: TRBJ1-6
D gene: -
V gene: TRBV11-2
clone size: -

CDR3 DNA: TGCGCCAGCAGCCCCCTTCAACTAGCGGGACAAGAGACCCAGTACTTC
CDR3 protein: CASSPLQLAGQETQYF
J gene: TRBJ2-5
D gene: TRBD2
V gene: TRBV4-1
clone size: -

CDR3 DNA: TGTGCCAGCAGACGGGGGACAGTTACACACTATGGCTACACCTTC
CDR3 protein: CASRRGTVTHYGYTF
J gene: TRBJ1-2
D gene: TRBD1
V gene: TRBV28
clone size: -

CDR3 DNA: TGTGCCACCCAAGATCCAGCGGGAGGGTTGAATGAGCAGTTCTTC
CDR3 protein: CATQDPAGGLNEQFF
J gene: TRBJ2-1
D gene: TRBD2
V gene: TRBV24-1
clone size: -

CDR3 DNA: TGTGCCAGCAGTTACTCGATTGGCGGGAGGGCCTACGAGCAGTACTTC
CDR3 protein: CASSYSIGGRAYEQYF
J gene: TRBJ2-7
D gene: TRBD2
V gene: TRBV6-5
clone size: -

CDR3 DNA: TGTGCCAGCAGTTTAACGGCGGGAGGGCCGGGCAATGAGCAGTTCTTC
CDR3 protein: CASSLTAGGPGNEQFF
J gene: TRBJ2-1
D gene: TRBD2
V gene: TRBV28
clone size: -

CDR3 DNA: TGTGCCAGCAACCCTACCGAAAGCAATCAGCCCCAGCATTTT
CDR3 protein: CASNPTESNQPQHF
J gene: TRBJ1-5
D gene: -
V gene: TRBV6-6
clone size: -

CDR3 DNA: TGTGCCATCAGCCAGGACAGGCGAGAGACCCAGTACTTC
CDR3 protein: CAISQDRRETQYF
J gene: TRBJ2-5
D gene: TRBD1
V gene: TRBV10-3
clone size: -

CDR3 DNA: TGTGCCAGCAGGGGTAGCGGAAGGGCCTCCGATGAGCAGTTCTTC
CDR3 protein: CASRGSGRASDEQFF
J gene: TRBJ2-1
D gene: -
V gene: TRBV28
clone size: -

CDR3 DNA: TGTGCCAGCAGCCCGGGGAGGGCTGGAAACACCATATATTTT
CDR3 protein: CASSPGRAGNTIYF
J gene: TRBJ1-3
D gene: -
V gene: TRBV3-1/TRBV3-2
clone size: -

CDR3 DNA: TGTGCCAGCAGCCAAGCCCCGCGCCAGGGGGATAGCGGGGGGGGCTACGAGCAGTACTTC
CDR3 protein: CASSQAPRQGDSGGGYEQYF
J gene: TRBJ2-7
D gene: TRBD2
V gene: TRBV3-1/TRBV3-2
clone size: -

CDR3 DNA: TGTGCCAGCAGTTCTCATGGGGGGACCCTGGGGGGTACGCAGTATTTT
CDR3 protein: CASSSHGGTLGGTQYF
J gene: TRBJ2-3
D gene: -
V gene: TRBV28
clone size: -

CDR3 DNA: TGTGCCAGCAGTGTCAGAGGGGGAAGCTCCTACAATGAGCAGTTCTTC
CDR3 protein: CASSVRGGSSYNEQFF
J gene: TRBJ2-1
D gene: -
V gene: TRBV28
clone size: -

CDR3 DNA: TGTGCCATCAGTGAAAACAGGGACTCTGGAAACACCATATATTTT
CDR3 protein: CAISENRDSGNTIYF
J gene: TRBJ1-3
D gene: -
V gene: TRBV10-3
clone size: -

CDR3 DNA: TGTGCCAGCTCACCTACCCGGGACAGGGGGTGGGGGAACACTGAAGCTTTCTTT
CDR3 protein: CASSPTRDRGWGNTEAFF
J gene: TRBJ1-1
D gene: TRBD1
V gene: TRBV18
clone size: -

CDR3 DNA: TGTGCCAGCACCGAACTAGCGGGAGGTAATGAGCAGTTCTTC
CDR3 protein: CASTELAGGNEQFF
J gene: TRBJ2-1
D gene: TRBD2
V gene: TRBV6-4
clone size: -

CDR3 DNA: TGTGCCACCAGCAGAGGGGGCTCATTAAAAGGATATGGCTACACCTTC
CDR3 protein: CATSRGGSLKGYGYTF
J gene: TRBJ1-2
D gene: -
V gene: TRBV15
clone size: -

CDR3 DNA: TGTGCCTGGAGTGGCCGACAGGGGGGGGGTCAGCCCCAGCATTTT
CDR3 protein: CAWSGRQGGGQPQHF
J gene: TRBJ1-5
D gene: TRBD1
V gene: TRBV30
clone size: -

CDR3 DNA: TGTGCCAGCAGTAAATCAGGGTCCTCCTACAATGAGCAGTTCTTC
CDR3 protein: CASSKSGSSYNEQFF
J gene: TRBJ2-1
D gene: -
V gene: TRBV6-5
clone size: -

CDR3 DNA: TGTGCCAGCAACGACGGCGGAACCAGCCCCTATGGCTACACCTTC
CDR3 protein: CASNDGGTSPYGYTF
J gene: TRBJ1-2
D gene: -
V gene: TRBV6-5
clone size: -

CDR3 DNA: TGTGCCAGTCGTGGGGACTGGCGGACGAACACCGGGGAGCTGTTTTTT
CDR3 protein: CASRGDWRTNTGELFF
J gene: TRBJ2-2
D gene: -
V gene: TRBV19
clone size: -

CDR3 DNA: TGTGCCAGCAGTGAAGCGGGAGCTGGTGAGACCCAGTACTTC
CDR3 protein: CASSEAGAGETQYF
J gene: TRBJ2-5
D gene: -
V gene: TRBV6-1
clone size: -

CDR3 DNA: TGTGCCTCTCTCCCGACAGGGTTGGCCGGGGAGCTGTTTTTT
CDR3 protein: CASLPTGLAGELFF
J gene: TRBJ2-2
D gene: TRBD1
V gene: TRBV30
clone size: -

CDR3 DNA: TGCAGCGTTGGTCAGGGGAGCTATGGCTACACCTTC
CDR3 protein: CSVGQGSYGYTF
J gene: TRBJ1-2
D gene: -
V gene: TRBV29-1
clone size: -

CDR3 DNA: TGCGCCAGCAGCTTGGTTCCAGGGTCCAACACTGAAGCTTTCTTT
CDR3 protein: CASSLVPGSNTEAFF
J gene: TRBJ1-1
D gene: -
V gene: TRBV5-1
clone size: few

CDR3 DNA: TGTGCCAGTAGTATAAAGTTGTCAGGGCACTACGAGCAGTACTTC
CDR3 protein: CASSIKLSGHYEQYF
J gene: TRBJ2-7
D gene: -
V gene: TRBV19
clone size: -

CDR3 DNA: TGTGCCAGCAGCTTAGGTATGGACTTGAACACTGAAGCTTTCTTT
CDR3 protein: CASSLGMDLNTEAFF
J gene: TRBJ1-1
D gene: -
V gene: TRBV5-5
clone size: once

CDR3 DNA: TGTGCCAGCAGCTTCGAGCTAGCGGGAGCCTACAATGAGCAGTTCTTC
CDR3 protein: CASSFELAGAYNEQFF
J gene: TRBJ2-1
D gene: TRBD2
V gene: TRBV3-1/TRBV3-2
clone size: -

CDR3 DNA: TGTGCCGTGTCCGGCGTCCAGGGAAACATTCAGTACTTC
CDR3 protein: CAVSGVQGNIQYF
J gene: TRBJ2-4
D gene: -
V gene: TRBV7-9
clone size: -

CDR3 DNA: TGTGCCAGCCCCTTCCGGGGTATCAGGGGTCGAGACACCGGGGAGCTGTTTTTT
CDR3 protein: CASPFRGIRGRDTGELFF
J gene: TRBJ2-2
D gene: -
V gene: TRBV27
clone size: few

CDR3 DNA: TGTGCCAGCAGCTTGGGACAGGGTCATTCACCCCTCCACTTT
CDR3 protein: CASSLGQGHSPLHF
J gene: TRBJ1-6
D gene: TRBD1
V gene: TRBV5-4
clone size: few

CDR3 DNA: TGCGCCAGCAGCAGAGGACTAGCGCCAGACCAAGAGACCCAGTACTTC
CDR3 protein: CASSRGLAPDQETQYF
J gene: TRBJ2-5
D gene: TRBD2
V gene: TRBV5-1
clone size: -

CDR3 DNA: TGTGCTAGTGGTATTTCGGGGGGCTACAATGAGCAGTTCTTC
CDR3 protein: CASGISGGYNEQFF
J gene: TRBJ2-1
D gene: TRBD2
V gene: TRBV12-5
clone size: -

CDR3 DNA: TGTGCCAGCAGCTTCGACCAGGGGCCCCCCAGCACTGAAGCTTTCTTT
CDR3 protein: CASSFDQGPPSTEAFF
J gene: TRBJ1-1
D gene: -
V gene: TRBV7-9
clone size: -

CDR3 DNA: TGTGCCAGCAGCTCGACTAGCTATGAGCAGTTCTTC
CDR3 protein: CASSSTSYEQFF
J gene: TRBJ2-1
D gene: TRBD2
V gene: TRBV6-5
clone size: few

CDR3 DNA: TGTGCCACCAGCCCAGGAGGGCGCATCGGGGAGCTGTTTTTT
CDR3 protein: CATSPGGRIGELFF
J gene: TRBJ2-2
D gene: -
V gene: TRBV15
clone size: -

CDR3 DNA: TGTGCCAGCAGCCAAGCCCTCAGGGATGAAAAACTGTTTTTT
CDR3 protein: CASSQALRDEKLFF
J gene: TRBJ1-4
D gene: -
V gene: TRBV4-2
clone size: -